The 2 T cell receptor beta chains in this list originate from one sample, sequenced in a study of blood T cell repertoires in COVID-19. Profiling relied on immunoSEQ multiplex PCR, and the TCRdb table lists in-frame clones only, not all of them. The sample yields about 50,000 clones, about 82% seen once. What was sequenced was peripheral blood. These receptors were collected from a woman in her fifties or sixties with acute or convalescent COVID-19.

The V and J genes are TRBV12-5 and TRBJ1-5; no firm D call. The CDR3 is made up of 14 amino acids. Germline CDR1 and CDR2: LGHNT and FRNRAP. Trimming removed 1 base at V and 7 bases at J, with 11 bases between. CDR3 residues: CASGLGEAGQPQHF. As DNA, the CDR3 is TGTGCTAGTGGTTTGGGGGAAGCGGGGCAGCCCCAGCATTTT.

This clone appeared once. The chain uses TRBV7-2 and TRBJ1-2; D may be TRBD1 (6 bases). CDR3 length equals 13 residues. Looked up from germline, CDR1 is SGHTA and CDR2 is FQGNSA. With 5 bases removed from V and 7 bases from J, the gap between germline ends came to 14 bases. The CDR3 sequence: CASSRGQLVGYTF. In nucleotides, the CDR3 is TGTGCCAGCAGCCGCGGACAGTTGGTTGGCTACACCTTC.